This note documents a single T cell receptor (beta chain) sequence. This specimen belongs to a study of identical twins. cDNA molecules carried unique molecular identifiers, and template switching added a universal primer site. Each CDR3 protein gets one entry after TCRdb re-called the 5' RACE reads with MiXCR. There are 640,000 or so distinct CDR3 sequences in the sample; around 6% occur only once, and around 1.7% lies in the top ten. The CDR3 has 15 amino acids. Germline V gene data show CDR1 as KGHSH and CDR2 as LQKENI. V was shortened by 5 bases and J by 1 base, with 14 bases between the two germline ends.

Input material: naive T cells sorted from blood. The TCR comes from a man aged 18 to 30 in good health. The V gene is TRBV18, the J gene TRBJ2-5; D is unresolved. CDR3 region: CASSSSRRPQETQYF. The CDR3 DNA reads TGTGCCAGCTCATCGTCTCGGCGGCCCCAAGAGACCCAGTACTTC.